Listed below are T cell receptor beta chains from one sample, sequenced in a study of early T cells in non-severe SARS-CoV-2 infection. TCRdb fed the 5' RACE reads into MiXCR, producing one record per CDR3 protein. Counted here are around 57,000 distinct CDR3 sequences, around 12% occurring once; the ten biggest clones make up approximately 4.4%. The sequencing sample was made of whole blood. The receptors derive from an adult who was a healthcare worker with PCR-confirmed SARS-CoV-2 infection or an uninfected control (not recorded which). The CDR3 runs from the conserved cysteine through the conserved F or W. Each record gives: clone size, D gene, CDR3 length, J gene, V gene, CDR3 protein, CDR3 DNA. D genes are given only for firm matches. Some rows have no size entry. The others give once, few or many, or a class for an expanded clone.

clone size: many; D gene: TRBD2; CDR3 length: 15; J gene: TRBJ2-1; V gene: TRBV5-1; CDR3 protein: CASSRTSGSFNEQFF; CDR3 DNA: TGCGCCAGCAGCCGTACTAGCGGGAGTTTTAATGAGCAGTTCTTC
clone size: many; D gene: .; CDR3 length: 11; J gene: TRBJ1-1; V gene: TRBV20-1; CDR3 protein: CSARGLTEAFF; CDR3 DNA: TGCAGTGCTAGAGGCCTTACTGAAGCTTTCTTT
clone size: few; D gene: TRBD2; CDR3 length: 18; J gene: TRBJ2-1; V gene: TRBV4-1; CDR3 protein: CASSQEILGTSRLNEQFF; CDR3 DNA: TGCGCCAGCAGCCAAGAAATCCTGGGGACTAGCCGCCTCAATGAGCAGTTCTTC
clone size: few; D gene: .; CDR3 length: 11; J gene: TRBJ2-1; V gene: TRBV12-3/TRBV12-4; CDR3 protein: CASSHRGEQFF; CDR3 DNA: TGTGCCAGCAGTCACCGCGGTGAGCAGTTCTTC
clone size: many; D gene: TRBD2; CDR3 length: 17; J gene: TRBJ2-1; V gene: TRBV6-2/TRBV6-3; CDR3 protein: CASSSRLAGGPGYEQFF; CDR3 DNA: TGTGCCAGCAGTTCCCGACTAGCGGGAGGGCCGGGGTATGAGCAGTTCTTC
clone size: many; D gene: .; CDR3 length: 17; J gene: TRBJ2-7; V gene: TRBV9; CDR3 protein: CASSANLQERGSYEQYF; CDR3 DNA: TGTGCCAGCAGCGCTAATCTCCAGGAGAGGGGATCCTACGAGCAGTACTTC
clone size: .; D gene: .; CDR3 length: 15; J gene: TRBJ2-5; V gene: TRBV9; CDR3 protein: CASSVVTGAGETQYF; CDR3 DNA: TGTGCCAGCAGCGTAGTGACGGGGGCAGGGGAGACCCAGTACTTC
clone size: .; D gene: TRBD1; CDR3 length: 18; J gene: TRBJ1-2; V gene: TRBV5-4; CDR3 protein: CASSLGGTGYVDVYGYTF; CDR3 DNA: TGTGCCAGCAGCTTGGGAGGGACAGGGTACGTTGATGTCTATGGCTACACCTTC
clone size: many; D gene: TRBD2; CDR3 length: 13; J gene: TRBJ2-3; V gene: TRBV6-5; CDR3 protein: CGSGLAETDTQYF; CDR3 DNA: TGTGGCTCCGGACTAGCGGAGACAGATACGCAGTATTTT
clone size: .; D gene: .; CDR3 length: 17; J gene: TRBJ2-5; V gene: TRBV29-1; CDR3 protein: CSETTRSSAGGGETQYF; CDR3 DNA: TGCAGCGAAACAACCAGATCTTCAGCGGGTGGGGGAGAGACCCAGTACTTC